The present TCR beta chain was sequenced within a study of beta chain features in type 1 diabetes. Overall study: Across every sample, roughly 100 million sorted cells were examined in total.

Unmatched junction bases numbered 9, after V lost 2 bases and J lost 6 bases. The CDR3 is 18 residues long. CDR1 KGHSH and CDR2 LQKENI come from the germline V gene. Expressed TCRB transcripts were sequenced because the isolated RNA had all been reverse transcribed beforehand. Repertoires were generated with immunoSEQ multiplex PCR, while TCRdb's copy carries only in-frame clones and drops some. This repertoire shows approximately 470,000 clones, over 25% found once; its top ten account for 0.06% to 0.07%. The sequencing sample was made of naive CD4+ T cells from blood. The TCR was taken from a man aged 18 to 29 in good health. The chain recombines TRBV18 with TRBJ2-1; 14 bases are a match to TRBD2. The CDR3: CASSPWVGLAGDSNEQFF. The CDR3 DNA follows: TGTGCCAGCTCACCATGGGTGGGACTAGCGGGAGACAGCAATGAGCAGTTCTTC.